This T cell receptor (beta chain) was captured in a study of beta chain features in type 1 diabetes. Whole-study results and caveats: Among all four CD4+ subsets, Type 1 diabetes patients had TCRB CDR3s that were moderately but significantly shorter.

All of the isolated RNA was reverse transcribed, so expressed TCRB transcripts were sequenced. Profiling relied on immunoSEQ multiplex PCR, and the TCRdb table lists in-frame clones only, not all of them. The sample yields more than 250,000 clones, around 21% seen once. The CDR3 loop spans 14 amino acids. From germline, CDR1 is MGHRA and CDR2 YSYEKL. V shed 1 base, J shed 6 bases, and the junction held 5 bases outside the gene matches. Details on this clone: Its antigen is not known.

This TCR derives from a woman aged 40 to 55 with type 1 diabetes. This chain uses TRBV4-1 with TRBJ2-7; 8 nucleotides match TRBD1. Material for sequencing was naive CD4+ T cells from blood. CDR3 DNA: TGCGCCAGCAGCCAAGGCCCGACAGGGGCCGAGCAGTACTTC. Its translation: CASSQGPTGAEQYF.